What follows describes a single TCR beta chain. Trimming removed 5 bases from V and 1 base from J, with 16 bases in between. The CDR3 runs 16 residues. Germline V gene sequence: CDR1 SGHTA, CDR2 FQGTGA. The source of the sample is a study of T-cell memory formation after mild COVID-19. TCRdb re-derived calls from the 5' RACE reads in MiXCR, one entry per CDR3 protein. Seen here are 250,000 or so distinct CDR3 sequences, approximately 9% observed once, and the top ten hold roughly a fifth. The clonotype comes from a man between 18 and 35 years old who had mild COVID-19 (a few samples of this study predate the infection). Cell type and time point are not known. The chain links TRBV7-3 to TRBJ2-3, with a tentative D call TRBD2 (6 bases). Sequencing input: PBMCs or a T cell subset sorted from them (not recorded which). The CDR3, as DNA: TGTGCCAGCAGCGCCATTGCTGGCGGGGGCACAGATACGCAGTATTTT. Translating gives CASSAIAGGGTDTQYF.